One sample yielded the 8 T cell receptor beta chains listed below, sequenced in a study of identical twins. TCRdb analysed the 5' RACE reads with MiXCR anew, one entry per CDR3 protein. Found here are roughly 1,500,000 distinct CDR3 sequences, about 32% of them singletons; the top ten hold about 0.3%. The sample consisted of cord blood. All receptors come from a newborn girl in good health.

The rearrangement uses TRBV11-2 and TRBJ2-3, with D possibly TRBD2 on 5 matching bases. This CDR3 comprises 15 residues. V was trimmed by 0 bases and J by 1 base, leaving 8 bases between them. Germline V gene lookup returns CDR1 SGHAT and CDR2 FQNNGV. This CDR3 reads CASSLDGRGTDTQYF. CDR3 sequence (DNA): TGTGCCAGCAGCTTAGATGGGCGGGGCACAGATACGCAGTATTTT.

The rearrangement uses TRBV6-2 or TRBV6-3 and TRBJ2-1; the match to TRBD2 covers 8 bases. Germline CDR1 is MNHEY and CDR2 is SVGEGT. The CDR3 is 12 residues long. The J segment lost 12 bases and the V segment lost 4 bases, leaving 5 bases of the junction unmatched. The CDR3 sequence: CASSSSGRRQFF. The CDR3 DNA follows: TGTGCCAGCAGTTCGAGCGGGAGACGGCAGTTCTTC.

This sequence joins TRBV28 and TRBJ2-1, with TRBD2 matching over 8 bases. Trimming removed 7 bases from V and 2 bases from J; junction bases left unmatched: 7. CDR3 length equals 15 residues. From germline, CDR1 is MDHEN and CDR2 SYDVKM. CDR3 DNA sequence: TGTGCCAGCACTCATCTAGCGGGTACCTACAATGAGCAGTTCTTC. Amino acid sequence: CASTHLAGTYNEQFF.

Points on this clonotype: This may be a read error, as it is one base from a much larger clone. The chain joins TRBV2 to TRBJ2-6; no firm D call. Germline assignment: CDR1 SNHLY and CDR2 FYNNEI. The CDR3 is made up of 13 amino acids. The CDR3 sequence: CASRTSGVNVLTF. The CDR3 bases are TGTGCCAGCAGGACCTCTGGGGTCAACGTCCTGACTTTC. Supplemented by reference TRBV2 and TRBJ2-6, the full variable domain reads EPEVTQTPSHQVTQMGQEVILRCVPISNHLYFYWYRQILGQKVEFLVSFYNNEISEKSEIFDDQFSVERPDGSNFTLKIRSTKLEDSAMYFCASRTSGVNVLTFGAGSRLTVL.

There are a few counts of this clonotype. The CDR3 protein is CSAPGLRKKTEAFF. The CDR3 region has the DNA TGCAGTGCTCCAGGGCTCAGGAAGAAAACTGAAGCTTTCTTT. J is TRBJ1-1 and V is TRBV20-1; TRBD1 is a possible D gene (5 bases). The ends were cut back, 5 bases at V and 5 bases at J, with 18 bases in the middle. The CDR3 is 14 residues long. Germline values: CDR1 DFQATT, CDR2 SNEGSKA (reference sequence).

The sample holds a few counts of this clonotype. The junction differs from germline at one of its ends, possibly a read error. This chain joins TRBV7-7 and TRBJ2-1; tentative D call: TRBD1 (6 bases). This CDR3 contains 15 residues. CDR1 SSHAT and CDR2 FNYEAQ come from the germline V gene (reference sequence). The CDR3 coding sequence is TGTGCTAGCAGCCGGACAGTCAAGCTAGACAATGAGCAGTTCTTC. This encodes CASSRTVKLDNEQFF.

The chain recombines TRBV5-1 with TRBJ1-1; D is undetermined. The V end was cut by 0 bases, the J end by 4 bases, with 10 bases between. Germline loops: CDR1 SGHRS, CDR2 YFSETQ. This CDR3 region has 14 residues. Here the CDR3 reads CASSLASSGTEAFF. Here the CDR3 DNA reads TGCGCCAGCAGCTTGGCCAGTTCAGGCACTGAAGCTTTCTTT.

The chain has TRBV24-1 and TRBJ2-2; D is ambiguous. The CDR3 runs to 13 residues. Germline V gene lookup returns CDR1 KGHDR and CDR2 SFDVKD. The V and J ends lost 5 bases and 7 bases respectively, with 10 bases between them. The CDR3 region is CATSGVGNGELFF. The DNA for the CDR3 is TGTGCCACCAGTGGTGTAGGAAACGGGGAGCTGTTTTTT.